This T cell receptor beta chain comes out of a study of OX40 agonist ivuxolimab in advanced cancers. Findings of the study overall: Among the nonresponders, some also had low normalized T-cell clonal expansion.

Note on this clone: What it recognizes is unknown.

Generated by immunoSEQ multiplex PCR, the TCRdb table keeps only in-frame clones and is missing some. The data contain tens of thousands of clones, over 80% of them singletons. Trimming took 1 base from V and 5 from J, leaving 9 bases between them. Germline lookup yields CDR1 LNHDA and CDR2 SQIVND (reference sequence). The CDR3 has 14 amino acids. This TCR was sampled from an adult with an advanced solid tumor such as melanoma, head and neck, liver or kidney cancer. This material consisted of CD4+ or CD8+ T cells sorted from blood, taken in a trial of the OX40 agonist ivuxolimab. The gene calls are TRBV19 and TRBJ1-5; D not certain. The CDR3 is CASSIGGRYQPQHF. The CDR3 DNA is TGTGCCAGTAGTATAGGTGGGCGGTATCAGCCCCAGCATTTT.